Below, 30 T cell receptor beta chains from the same sample are listed, as sequenced in a study of T cells in women clearing cervical HPV infection. Profiled with immunoSEQ multiplex PCR; TCRdb holds only in-frame clones, not every one. This sample carries more than 30,000 clones, with around 1.7% going to the ten biggest clones. Sequencing was done on a sample of blood buffy coat. These receptors all come from a woman aged 18-70 years with a cervical HPV16 infection that either progressed to CIN3+ or cleared (not recorded which).

To note about this clone: Read sequence stops 3 residues before the CDR3 end, and the germline J gene provides the missing end. The chain is built from TRBV11-1 and TRBJ2-1, with 8 positions matching TRBD2. CDR3 length: 15 residues. Trimming cost V 6 bases and J 7 bases; bases outside gene matches: 11. Germline V gene sequence: CDR1 SGHAT, CDR2 FQDESV (reference sequence). Here the CDR3 reads CASSSSRTSPNEQFF. The CDR3 DNA, read in part, is TGTGCCAGCAGTTCTTCCCGGACTAGCCCAAATGAG. Looking up the rest from reference TRBV11-1 and TRBJ2-1 gives the full variable domain: EAEVAQSPRYKITEKSQAVAFWCDPISGHATLYWYRQILGQGPELLVQFQDESVVDDSQLPKDRFSAERLKGVDSTLKIQPAELGDSAMYLCASSSSRTSPNEQFFGPGTRLTVL.

Worth noting for this clone: The sequence runs out 3 residues before the end of the CDR3; the remainder is reconstructed from the germline J gene. The genes are TRBV28 and TRBJ2-6; 8 bases map to TRBD1. The V gene end was trimmed by 8 bases and the J gene end by 0 bases; junction bases not matched to a gene: 6. Germline CDR1 and CDR2: MDHEN and SYDVKM. The CDR3 extends over 16 amino acids. The CDR3: CASGGQEVSGANVLTF. The sequenced CDR3 bases are TGTGCCAGCGGGGGACAGGAGGTCTCTGGGGCCAACGTC.

For this clone: The missing CDR3 end, 3 residues past where the read stops, is filled in from the germline J gene. This rearrangement joins TRBV7-9 to TRBJ2-1; D is ambiguous. V shed 1 base and J shed 0 bases, with 7 bases lying between them. CDR1 and CDR2 (germline): SEHNR, FQNEAQ (reference sequence). The CDR3 consists of 15 residues. CDR3 residues: CASSLDSSSYNEQFF. CDR3 DNA, as far as it was read: TGTGCCAGCAGCTTAGACAGTAGCTCCTACAATGAG.

Notes on this clone: The read gets to within 3 residues of the CDR3 end, and the germline J gene fills in the rest. The chain combines TRBV6-2 or TRBV6-3 with TRBJ2-3, with TRBD2 matching over 14 bases. V dropped 6 bases and J dropped 3; count of bases not matched to a gene: 8. This CDR3 has 17 amino acids. Per germline, CDR1 MNHEY and CDR2 SVGEGT. The CDR3 sequence: CASRIRLAGGRTDTQYF. CDR3 DNA (partial): TGTGCCAGCAGGATTCGACTAGCGGGGGGGCGAACAGATACG.

As regards this clone: The read ends 3 residues early relative to the CDR3; the germline J gene fills the gap. Other DNA sequences in the sample encode the same CDR3. This chain connects TRBV29-1 to TRBJ1-1, with D tentatively TRBD1 (6 bases). Germline-derived CDR1 and CDR2 are SQVTM and ANQGSEA. Trimming removed 3 bases from V and 1 base from J, with 9 bases in between. CDR3 size: 13 residues. The part of the CDR3 DNA that was read is TGCAGCGTTGATGAGACAGGGAACACTGAA. Encoded protein: CSVDETGNTE. The whole CDR3 region reads CSVDETGNTEAFF.

The DNA read from the CDR3 is TGTGCCAGTAGAAAGGGACAGGGTTTGGTGAACACTGAA. Translation: CASRKGQGLVNTE. The whole CDR3 protein reads CASRKGQGLVNTEAFF. The chain combines TRBV19 with TRBJ1-1, with TRBD1 matching over 9 bases. The CDR3 end is not reached by the read, which stops 3 residues before it; the germline J gene fills it in. The CDR3 covers 16 residues. V dropped 6 bases and J dropped 0; count of bases not matched to a gene: 8. Per the germline V gene, CDR1 is LNHDA and CDR2 is SQIVND (reference sequence).

Points on this clone: Read sequence stops 3 residues before the CDR3 end, and the germline J gene provides the missing end. The chain links TRBV7-2 to TRBJ1-1; D uncertain. The V gene's germline CDR1 is SGHTA and CDR2 FQGNSA. Deletions cut 5 bases from V and 4 bases from J, with 11 bases between. The CDR3 runs to 13 residues. The CDR3 region is CASSVYQSTEAFF. The part of the CDR3 DNA that was read is TGTGCCAGCAGCGTATACCAGAGCACTGAA.

In regard to this clone: The read terminates 3 residues before the CDR3 end, so the remaining end is supplied by the germline J gene. This chain links TRBV10-3 with TRBJ2-3, with D possibly being TRBD2 (6 bases). The germline V gene has CDR1 ENHRY and CDR2 SYGVKD. The CDR3 consists of 17 residues. Between the trimmed V and J ends, which lost 0 bases and 2 bases, there was a span of 15 bases. This chain's CDR3 is CAISESRAGWTTDTQYF. CDR3 DNA, as far as it was read: TGTGCCATCAGTGAGTCGAGAGCGGGCTGGACCACAGATACG.

With regard to this clone: An end of the junction does not agree with germline; a read error may underlie this. The read falls 3 residues short of the CDR3 end, and the missing part is taken from the germline J gene. Other DNA sequences in the sample encode the same CDR3. J is TRBJ1-3 and V is TRBV5-1, with D unresolved. Germline-derived CDR1 and CDR2 are SGHRS and YFSETQ. The CDR3 sequence is 16 residues long. The sequenced part of the CDR3 DNA is TGCGCCAGCAGCTCGGGGATCCTAGCGAACGGAAACACA. Translation gives CASSSGILANGNT. The full CDR3 protein is CASSSGILANGNTIYF.

Of note for this clone: The DNA ends 3 residues before the CDR3 does, and the rest of the CDR3 is filled in from the germline J gene. This sequence joins TRBV20-1 and TRBJ2-2; D might be TRBD1 or TRBD2, each matching 5 bases. V lost 5 bases to trimming and J lost 3 bases, with 16 bases between them. Germline CDR1 DFQATT, CDR2 SNEGSKA (reference sequence). This CDR3 region has 15 residues. The CDR3 region is CSAALARGDTGELFF. The sequenced part of the CDR3 DNA is TGCAGTGCTGCCTTAGCCAGAGGGGACACCGGGGAG.

Note on this clone: Read coverage stops 3 residues before the CDR3 terminus; the germline J gene supplies the remainder. The chain recombines TRBV4-1 with TRBJ2-7; D may be TRBD2 (6 bases). Trimming took off 0 bases at V and 6 bases at J, with 15 bases between the two ends. The CDR3 is 15 amino acids. The germline V gene encodes CDR1 MGHRA and CDR2 YSYEKL. The DNA read from the CDR3 is TGCGCCAGCAGCCAAGAGGGCGCTAGCGCCCGCGAG. Translating it yields CASSQEGASARE. In full, the CDR3 is CASSQEGASAREQYF.

Note on this clone: The read ends 3 residues before the CDR3 terminus; that terminus is restored from the germline J gene. The chain is built from TRBV19 and TRBJ1-2; no definite D call. Germline CDR1 LNHDA, CDR2 SQIVND (reference sequence). The CDR3 consists of 14 residues. This chain's CDR3 is CASSITSGSYDYTF. The covered CDR3 bases are TGTGCCAGTAGTATAACTAGCGGTTCCTACGAC.

With respect to this clone: Read sequence stops 3 residues before the CDR3 end, and the germline J gene provides the missing end. The chain employs TRBV2 and TRBJ2-5; TRBD1 might be the D (5 bases). The CDR3 spans 14 residues. The germline V gene has CDR1 SNHLY and CDR2 FYNNEI. Deletions cut 4 bases from V and 5 bases from J, with 14 bases between. CDR3 DNA, as far as it was read: TGTGCCAGCAGTGCAGTACAGGCAGGCGAGACC. Protein product: CASSAVQAGET. From start to end, the CDR3 is CASSAVQAGETQYF.

Note on this clone: The read terminates 3 residues before the CDR3 end, so the remaining end is supplied by the germline J gene. The genes are TRBV5-8 and TRBJ1-6; unclear D gene. The CDR3 length is 14 residues. Germline V gene sequence: CDR1 SGHTS, CDR2 YDEGEE. Between the trimmed V and J ends, which lost 0 bases and 4 bases, there was a span of 5 bases. CDR3 DNA, as far as it was read: TGTGCCAGCAGCTTGGGAGGGTATAATTCACCC. Its translation: CASSLGGYNSP. The full-length CDR3 reads as CASSLGGYNSPLHF. The full variable domain, completed using reference TRBV5-8 and TRBJ1-6, is EAGVTQSPTHLIKTRGQQATLRCSPISGHTSVYWYQQALGLGLQFLLWYDEGEERNRGNFPPRFSGRQFPNYSSELNVNALELEDSALYLCASSLGGYNSPLHFGNGTRLTVT.

About this clone itself: The CDR3 end is not reached by the read, which stops 3 residues before it; the germline J gene fills it in. This chain joins TRBV13 and TRBJ2-3, with D perhaps matching TRBD2 (5 bases). Germline values: CDR1 PRHDT, CDR2 FYEKMQ (reference sequence). The CDR3 extends over 17 amino acids. Trimming pared 5 bases from V and 0 bases from J, leaving 18 bases between. CDR3 DNA, as far as it was read: TGTGCCAGCAGCGCACGGATCGGACTGGCTAGCACAGATACG. Translated, it gives CASSARIGLASTDT. The whole CDR3 sequence reads CASSARIGLASTDTQYF.

As regards this clone: Sequencing ends 3 residues short of the CDR3 end; the germline J gene provides the rest. The gene calls are TRBV14 and TRBJ1-2; D might be TRBD1 (5 bases). Germline V gives CDR1 SGHDN, CDR2 FVKESK. The germline V and J ends were trimmed by 2 bases and 4 bases, with 14 bases remaining between them. The CDR3 is 15 amino acids. CDR3 loop: CASSQTPDSLYGYTF. The CDR3 bases that were read are TGTGCCAGCAGCCAAACCCCAGACAGCCTCTATGGC.

A word on this clone: Coverage ceases 3 residues before the CDR3 finishes, and the germline J gene fills in the end. J is TRBJ1-2 and V is TRBV4-2; 10 bases agree with TRBD1. The CDR3 consists of 16 residues. From germline, CDR1 is LGHNA and CDR2 YNFKEQ. Trimming removed 1 base from V and 2 bases from J; junction bases left unmatched: 4. CDR3 bases read: TGTGCCAGCAGCCAAGCACCGGGACAGGGGAACTATGGC. Its protein product is CASSQAPGQGNYG. The entire CDR3 sequence reads CASSQAPGQGNYGYTF.

As for this clone: Read coverage stops 3 residues before the CDR3 terminus; the germline J gene supplies the remainder. The V call is TRBV19, the J call TRBJ2-4; perhaps TRBD2 as D (7 bases). The CDR3 totals 12 residues. Germline-derived CDR1 and CDR2 are LNHDA and SQIVND (reference sequence). This chain's CDR3 is CATRQAGGGQYF. CDR3 bases read: TGTGCCACCCGACAGGCGGGCGGGGGT.

As concerns this clone: The CDR3 end lies 3 residues beyond the end of the read and is filled in from the germline J gene. J is TRBJ1-2 and V is TRBV7-2; D not certain. This CDR3 is built from 12 residues. Per germline, CDR1 SGHTA and CDR2 FQGNSA. V shed 5 bases and J shed 4 bases, with 8 bases lying between them. The sequenced part of the CDR3 DNA is TGTGCCAGCAGCCCCGACATCTATGGC. Translated: CASSPDIYG. In full, the CDR3 is CASSPDIYGYTF. The full variable domain, its missing parts supplied by reference TRBV7-2 and TRBJ1-2, is GAGVSQSPSNKVTEKGKDVELRCDPISGHTALYWYRQSLGQGLEFLIYFQGNSAPDKSGLPSDRFSAERTGGSVSTLTIQRTQQEDSAVYLCASSPDIYGYTFGSGTRLTVV.

CDR3 region: CASSSTLALDEQFF. The part of the CDR3 DNA that was read is TGTGCCAGCAGCTCGACACTAGCGCTCGATGAG. This chain connects TRBV7-9 to TRBJ2-1; 7 bases map to TRBD2. Read coverage stops 3 residues before the CDR3 terminus; the germline J gene supplies the remainder. The CDR3 length is 14 residues. V shed 4 bases, J shed 8 bases, and the junction held 8 bases outside the gene matches. Germline V gene lookup returns CDR1 SEHNR and CDR2 FQNEAQ (reference sequence).

Of note for this clone: With the read ending 3 residues before the CDR3 end, the germline J gene is used to fill in that end. The chain has TRBV23-1 and TRBJ2-3; 8 bases align to TRBD2. TRBV23-1 is marked as an open reading frame, function uncertain. The CDR3 consists of 18 residues. V shed 0 bases, J shed 3 bases, and the junction held 11 bases outside the gene matches. CDR3 bases read: TGCGCCAGCAGTCAATCCCCCGGCAGGGCGGGGGGTACAGATACG. It specifies CASSQSPGRAGGTDT. The CDR3, in full, reads CASSQSPGRAGGTDTQYF.

As concerns this clone: The CDR3 end is not reached by the read, which stops 3 residues before it; the germline J gene fills it in. The J gene is TRBJ2-4, the V gene TRBV7-6; D perhaps matches TRBD1 (6 bases). The CDR3 is 16 residues long. Germline V gives CDR1 SGHVS, CDR2 FNYEAQ. The covered CDR3 bases are TGTGCCAGCAGCTCATCTAGTCCGATAACACAGGGTGGT. Translating it yields CASSSSSPITQGG. The complete CDR3 reads CASSSSSPITQGGQYF.

Remarks on this clone: The sequence runs out 3 residues before the end of the CDR3; the remainder is reconstructed from the germline J gene. V gene TRBV14 combines with J gene TRBJ2-7, with D uncertain. Germline V CDR1 and CDR2: SGHDN, FVKESK. The CDR3 extends over 15 amino acids. Trimming left V 1 base short and J 0 bases short, with 10 bases between. CDR3 residues: CASSQVARNSYEQYF. CDR3 DNA, as far as it was read: TGTGCCAGCAGCCAAGTTGCCAGGAACTCCTACGAG.

On this clone itself: The CDR3 end lies 3 residues beyond the end of the read and is filled in from the germline J gene. The rearrangement uses TRBV20-1 and TRBJ1-1; D is perhaps TRBD1 (5 bases). Trimming pared 4 bases from V and 6 bases from J, leaving 21 bases between. CDR3 length: 15 amino acids. From germline, CDR1 is DFQATT and CDR2 SNEGSKA (reference sequence). CDR3 sequence: CSAKAEGMHKAEAFF. The CDR3 bases that were read are TGCAGTGCTAAAGCCGAGGGGATGCACAAGGCTGAA.

Regarding this clone: The read comes to an end 3 residues before the CDR3 does, leaving the germline J gene to fill in the end. The chain couples TRBV6-1 to TRBJ1-5; unclear D gene. The length of the CDR3 is 14 residues. Germline values: CDR1 MNHNS, CDR2 SASEGT. The V end was cut by 3 bases, the J end by 3 bases, with 9 bases between. The CDR3 loop reads CASSDQGYNQPQHF. Partial CDR3 DNA: TGTGCCAGCAGTGATCAAGGGTACAATCAGCCC.

Of note for this clone: The read stops 3 residues short of the end of the CDR3; the missing end is completed from the germline J gene. V usage is TRBV28 and J usage is TRBJ1-1, with TRBD1 matching over 7 bases. The trim removed 6 bases at V and 4 bases at J, leaving 5 bases unmatched. In germline, CDR1 is MDHEN, CDR2 SYDVKM. There are 13 residues in the CDR3. The CDR3 bases that were read are TGTGCCAGCAGGAGACAGGGTATCACTGAA. As protein: CASRRQGITE. From start to end, the CDR3 is CASRRQGITEAFF.

By frequency, this clone is medium-sized. Read coverage stops 3 residues before the CDR3 terminus; the germline J gene supplies the remainder. This chain uses TRBV10-3 with TRBJ2-3; D not resolved. V was shortened by 10 bases and J by 4 bases, with 6 bases between the two germline ends. CDR3 length equals 10 residues. CDR1 ENHRY and CDR2 SYGVKD come from the germline V gene. CDR3 residues: CATQSDTQYF. The covered CDR3 bases are TGTGCCACCCAATCAGATACG.

As regards this clone: The read ends 3 residues early relative to the CDR3; the germline J gene fills the gap. V is TRBV6-4 and J is TRBJ1-2; no clear D gene. The length of the CDR3 is 16 residues. Germline CDR1 is MRHNA and CDR2 is SNTAGT. CDR3 region: CASSPRSGPSTDTYTF. CDR3 DNA (partial): TGTGCCAGCAGTCCCCGTAGCGGCCCTTCCACAGATACC.

On this clone: The read gets to within 3 residues of the CDR3 end, and the germline J gene fills in the rest. The genes are TRBV19 and TRBJ1-2; 8 nucleotides line up with TRBD1. Germline V lookup: CDR1 LNHDA, CDR2 SQIVND (reference sequence). This CDR3 contains 13 residues. The CDR3 spells CASSIGQGYDYTF. The CDR3 DNA, read in part, is TGTGCCAGTAGTATTGGACAGGGATACGAC.

As regards this clone: Read data end 3 residues before the CDR3 end; the end is taken from the germline J gene. V and J are TRBV7-9 and TRBJ1-2; D unresolved. The V gene's germline CDR1 is SEHNR and CDR2 FQNEAQ (reference sequence). Trimming pared 2 bases from V and 3 bases from J, leaving 4 bases between. The CDR3 sequence is 12 residues long. CDR3 sequence: CASSLSDYGYTF. CDR3 DNA, as far as it was read: TGTGCCAGCAGCTTATCGGACTATGGC.